Detailed here is one T cell receptor beta chain. The antigen it binds to is not known. No much larger clone exists at a distance of one base, and base qualities are not known. Via the germline V gene (reference sequence), CDR1 is LNHDA and CDR2 SQIVND. V drops 2 bases and J drops 9 bases, leaving 8 bases in between. Spanning cysteine to phenylalanine, the CDR3 consists of 12 amino acids. The only DNA kept is the CDR3, 36 bases in frame from the first base. Using multiplexed V- and J-gene primers, the immunoSEQ hsTCRB Kit amplified TCR-beta CDR3 regions from genomic DNA. Unique DNA barcodes were added in a second PCR, and the samples were pooled together with one negative control and one positive control. The pooled TCR-beta libraries were sequenced using a 150-cycle paired-end protocol on an Illumina MiSeq. The authors' pipeline ran thus. Adaptive Biotechnologies processed the raw sequencing data and produced a report containing normalized, annotated TCR-beta repertoires. To compute T-cell density, TCR-beta templates were normalized to usable DNA, with usable DNA estimated through amplification of housekeeping genes. Clonality was defined as 1 minus Pielou's evenness, while richness was a count of unique rearrangements. In TCRdb, the immuneACCESS table is reduced to in-frame sequences with V and J assigned. These tables do not hold every clone; where another copy was compared, an unresolved V gene accounts for under half, and the others remain unexplained. V and J calls and clone size are given by that table; D and trimming were obtained from the DNA. This sample is represented by about 2,400 clones; approximately 80% of them were singletons. In total, the top ten clones hold 5% to 5.5% of the sample.

Patients with limited-stage small-cell lung cancer who underwent surgical resection in Hangzhou, China, between the late 2000s and the early 2020s were included as donors. Every donor went straight to surgery with no preoperative chemotherapy or radiotherapy, and no donor was given immunotherapy either before or after surgery. All 19 patients in the sequenced cohort were identified as smokers or heavy second-hand smokers. Adjacent normal lung tissue was taken at least 2 cm away from the tumor margin, and two pathologists confirmed morphologically that the tissue was free of malignant cells. The study used multi-region TCR-beta sequencing of resected limited-stage small-cell lung cancers together with tumor-adjacent lung tissue to characterize T cell repertoire heterogeneity. Genomic DNA was extracted from FFPE tissue using the AllPrep DNA/RNA FFPE Kit (Qiagen). This record comes from a study of T cells and copy number aberrations in small-cell lung cancer (dated by TCRdb to about 2021). With regard to the full study: To relate T cell metrics to mutations and copy number aberrations, the same tumor regions underwent both TCR repertoire sequencing and whole-exome sequencing. Tumor TCR data were available for more than 16 patients, and TCR data from both tumor and normal tissue were available for about 14 patients. The paper as a whole reports these results and caveats: All specimens were formalin-fixed paraffin-embedded tissue, which is known to introduce sequencing artifacts. Lower T-cell density, richness and clonality were observed in tumors than in adjacent lung tissue, although the difference in density was not significant. Because surgical resection is uncommon in small-cell lung cancer, the study was limited by a small sample size, and the findings need validation.

The sequenced sample was normal tissue next to the tumor. This clonotype originated in a woman aged 45-59 years with small cell lung cancer. The sequence joins TRBV19 to TRBJ2-1; the best D guess is TRBD2, with 5 bases matching. Here the CDR3 is given as CASSITGIEQFF. The base sequence is TGTGCCAGTAGTATAACGGGAATTGAGCAGTTCTTC.